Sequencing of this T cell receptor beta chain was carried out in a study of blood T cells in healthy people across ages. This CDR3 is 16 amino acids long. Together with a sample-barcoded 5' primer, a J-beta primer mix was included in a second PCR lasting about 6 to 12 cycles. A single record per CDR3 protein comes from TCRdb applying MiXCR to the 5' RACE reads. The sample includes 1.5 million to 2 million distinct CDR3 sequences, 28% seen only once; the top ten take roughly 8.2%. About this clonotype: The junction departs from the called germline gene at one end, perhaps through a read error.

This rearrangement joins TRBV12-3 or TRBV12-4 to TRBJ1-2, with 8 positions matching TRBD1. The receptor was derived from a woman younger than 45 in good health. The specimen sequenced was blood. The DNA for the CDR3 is TGTGCCGGCAGTTTGCCCCCCGGACAGGGAGGATATGGCTACACCTTC. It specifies CAGSLPPGQGGYGYTF.